The 9 T cell receptor beta chains below come from one sample, sequenced in a study of blood T cells in healthy people across ages. Then a second PCR, running roughly 7 to 12 cycles, was carried out with a sample-barcoded 5' primer and a J-beta primer mix. TCRdb called the 5' RACE reads again in MiXCR, with one record for every CDR3 protein. The data contain roughly 1,700,000 distinct CDR3 sequences, approximately 30% of them seen just once; the ten biggest clones take up approximately 7.7%. The sequenced sample was blood. These receptors originate from a woman in her twenties or thirties in good health.

This chain links TRBV5-1 with TRBJ2-3; 9 bases are a match to TRBD1. Trimming cost V 2 bases and J 1 base; bases outside gene matches: 8. The germline V gene has CDR1 SGHRS and CDR2 YFSETQ. The CDR3 totals 17 residues. CDR3: CASSFDNRGRGTDTQYF. Here the CDR3 DNA reads TGCGCCAGCAGCTTCGACAACAGGGGGCGCGGCACAGATACGCAGTATTTT.

CDR3 amino acids: CASSLGHTIGNSPLHF. Written as DNA, the CDR3 is TGTGCCAGCAGCTTGGGTCATACTATCGGGAATTCACCCCTCCACTTT. The V gene is TRBV5-4, the J gene TRBJ1-6, with unresolved D. The CDR3 is 16 amino acids. Trimming removed 0 bases from V and 7 bases from J, with 14 bases in between. Germline CDR1 SGHNT, CDR2 YYREEE (reference sequence).

In its sample, this clonotype was seen once. The chain carries TRBV18 and TRBJ2-1; TRBD2 agrees at 10 bases. Germline V gene data show CDR1 as KGHSH and CDR2 as LQKENI. The CDR3 totals 15 residues. V lost 3 bases, J lost 5 bases, and 4 bases stayed unmatched. The CDR3 reads CASSPSGRADNEQFF. In DNA, the CDR3 is TGTGCCAGCTCACCGAGCGGGAGGGCCGACAATGAGCAGTTCTTC.

This clonotype appeared a few times. The chain combines TRBV29-1 with TRBJ1-4, with 7 bases identical to TRBD1. The CDR3 totals 14 residues. Unmatched junction bases numbered 6, after V lost 6 bases and J lost 2 bases. Germline CDR1 and CDR2: SQVTM and ANQGSEA. The CDR3 reads CSVPDRVTNEKLFF. CDR3 sequence (DNA): TGCAGCGTCCCCGACAGGGTGACTAATGAAAAACTGTTTTTT. The full variable domain, rest sourced from reference TRBV29-1 and TRBJ1-4, is SAVISQKPSRDICQRGTSLTIQCQVDSQVTMMFWYRQQPGQSLTLIATANQGSEATYESGFVIDKFPISRPNLTFSTLTVSNMSPEDSSIYLCSVPDRVTNEKLFFGSGTQLSVL.

This clonotype came up a few times. The V call is TRBV20-1, the J call TRBJ2-7, with a tentative D call TRBD2 (6 bases). The V and J ends lost 0 bases and 6 bases respectively, with 15 bases between them. The CDR3 extends over 14 amino acids. Germline V CDR1 and CDR2: DFQATT, SNEGSKA (reference sequence). Here the CDR3 DNA reads TGCAGTGCTAGAGAGCCGGGACTCCCTCGCGAGCAGTACTTC. Its protein is CSAREPGLPREQYF.

This clonotype was observed many times. The V and J genes are TRBV20-1 and TRBJ2-5; D might be TRBD2 (7 bases). The CDR3 is made up of 14 amino acids. V shed 6 bases and J shed 11 bases, with 25 bases lying between them. CDR1 is DFQATT and CDR2 is SNEGSKA in the germline V gene (reference sequence). CDR3 nucleotides: TGCAGTGCCAAGAAGGGGGGGGTAGCAGAGGAGCAGTACTTC. Translation gives CSAKKGGVAEEQYF.

There are many counts of this clonotype. A junction end diverges from the germline sequence, so it may reflect a read error. J is TRBJ2-5 and V is TRBV4-3, with a tentative D call TRBD2 (5 bases). Germline V gives CDR1 LGHNA, CDR2 YSLEER. The CDR3 contains 13 residues. The CDR3 region is CVSSLGLQETQYF. CDR3 DNA: TGCGTCAGCAGCCTTGGACTCCAAGAGACCCAGTACTTC.

The chain uses TRBV30 and TRBJ2-7, with D tentatively TRBD1 (6 bases). Germline CDR1 reads GTSNPN; CDR2 reads SVGIG (reference sequence). The V gene lost 5 bases and the J gene lost 3 bases, with 8 bases spanning the gap. CDR3 length: 11 amino acids. CDR3 nucleotides: TGTGCCTGGGGGGGCAGCTACGAGCAGTACTTC. Encoded protein: CAWGGSYEQYF.

This clonotype has a handful of counts. V is TRBV10-2 and J is TRBJ2-7; TRBD2 aligns across 7 bases. Germline lookup yields CDR1 WSHSY and CDR2 SAAADI. J gave up 2 bases and V 9 bases, and 7 bases lay outside the gene matches. CDR3 length equals 13 residues. The CDR3 reads CASGAGLTYEQYF. In DNA form, the CDR3 reads TGCGCCAGTGGAGCGGGATTAACCTACGAGCAGTACTTC.